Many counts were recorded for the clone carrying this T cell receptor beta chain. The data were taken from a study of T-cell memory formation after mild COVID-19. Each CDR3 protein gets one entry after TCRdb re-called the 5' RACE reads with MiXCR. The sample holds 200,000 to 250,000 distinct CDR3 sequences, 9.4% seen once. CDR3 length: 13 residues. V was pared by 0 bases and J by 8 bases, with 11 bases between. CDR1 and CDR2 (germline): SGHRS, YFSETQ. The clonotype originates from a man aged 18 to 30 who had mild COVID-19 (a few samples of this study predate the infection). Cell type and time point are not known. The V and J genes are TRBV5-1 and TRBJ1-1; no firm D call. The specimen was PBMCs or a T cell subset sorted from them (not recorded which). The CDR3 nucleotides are TGCGCCAGCAGCTTGGATCCTAGCCTGGAAGCTTTCTTT. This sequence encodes CASSLDPSLEAFF.